The 3 T cell receptor beta chains presented below share a single source sample, sequenced in a study of blood T cells in healthy people across ages. It was with a sample-barcoded 5' primer and a J-beta primer mix that a second PCR of roughly 7 to 11 cycles was run. One entry per CDR3 protein results from TCRdb running MiXCR on the 5' RACE reads. The sample holds about a million distinct CDR3 sequences, 45% to 50% seen once. Sequencing was carried out using blood. These receptors all stem from a man aged 25 to 40 in good health.

The chain joins TRBV20-1 to TRBJ2-3, with D unresolved. CDR1 is DFQATT and CDR2 is SNEGSKA in the germline V gene (reference sequence). The CDR3 is 14 amino acids. V was pared by 0 bases and J by 9 bases, with 16 bases between. The CDR3 spells CSARDLRPGGTQYF. CDR3 nucleotide sequence: TGCAGTGCTAGAGATTTAAGACCCGGTGGGACGCAGTATTTT.

This clonotype was recorded once. The rearrangement joins TRBV12-3 or TRBV12-4 to TRBJ2-7; possibly TRBD2 for D (6 bases). The CDR3 totals 16 residues. Trimming shortened V by 6 bases and J by 0 bases, and 18 bases separated the two germline ends. The CDR3 spells CASRDSVGGNSYEQYF. The DNA of the CDR3 is TGTGCCAGCAGGGACTCGGTGGGGGGAAACTCCTACGAGCAGTACTTC.

The V and J genes are TRBV5-1 and TRBJ1-2, with 9 bases matching TRBD1. The V gene end was trimmed by 7 bases and the J gene end by 4 bases; junction bases not matched to a gene: 5. This CDR3 spans 13 amino acids. Germline CDR1 and CDR2: SGHRS and YFSETQ. The CDR3 loop is CASAGTGIYGYTF. The CDR3 DNA is TGCGCCAGCGCCGGGACAGGGATCTATGGCTACACCTTC.